The rows below give T cell receptor beta chains drawn from one sample of a study of blood T cell repertoires in COVID-19. Repertoires were generated with immunoSEQ multiplex PCR, while TCRdb's copy carries only in-frame clones and drops some. The table shows fewer than 60,000 clones, with approximately 80% occurring only once. The sequencing input was peripheral blood. These receptors all come from a man aged 60 to 75 with acute or convalescent COVID-19. CDR3s include the opening cysteine and the closing phenylalanine or tryptophan. Fields, in order: J gene, V gene, clone size, D gene, CDR3 protein, CDR3 DNA. A D gene is named only where the DNA matches it firmly. Some rows mark clone size as missing; the rest say once, few, many or name a class of expanded clone.

j_call: TRBJ2-2
v_call: TRBV10-3
clone_size: NA
d_call: NA
cdr3_aa: CAISESAGGSGELFF
cdr3_nt: TGTGCCATCAGTGAGTCGGCAGGGGGGTCCGGGGAGCTGTTTTTT

j_call: TRBJ2-7
v_call: TRBV12-3/TRBV12-4
clone_size: NA
d_call: TRBD2
cdr3_aa: CASSPSGTYEQYF
cdr3_nt: TGTGCCAGCAGCCCTAGCGGGACCTACGAGCAGTACTTC

j_call: TRBJ2-7
v_call: TRBV4-1
clone_size: NA
d_call: TRBD1
cdr3_aa: CASSSPGTGSIEQYF
cdr3_nt: TGCGCCAGCAGCTCACCCGGGACAGGGTCCATCGAGCAGTACTTC

j_call: TRBJ1-1
v_call: TRBV5-1
clone_size: once
d_call: TRBD1
cdr3_aa: CASSGGGQGGTEAFF
cdr3_nt: TGCGCCAGCAGCGGAGGGGGACAGGGAGGAACTGAAGCTTTCTTT

j_call: TRBJ1-5
v_call: TRBV18
clone_size: NA
d_call: TRBD1
cdr3_aa: CASSPRQGRSQPQHF
cdr3_nt: TGTGCCAGCTCACCCAGACAGGGGAGAAGCCAGCCCCAGCATTTT

j_call: TRBJ1-5
v_call: TRBV6-5
clone_size: NA
d_call: NA
cdr3_aa: CASSYSSVNQPQHF
cdr3_nt: TGTGCCAGCAGTTACTCGAGTGTTAATCAGCCCCAGCATTTT

j_call: TRBJ2-7
v_call: TRBV7-2
clone_size: NA
d_call: NA
cdr3_aa: CASSSGTRAVGRGEQYF
cdr3_nt: TGTGCCAGCAGCTCAGGGACAAGAGCAGTGGGACGGGGCGAGCAGTACTTC

j_call: TRBJ2-7
v_call: TRBV7-2
clone_size: NA
d_call: TRBD1
cdr3_aa: CASSLGTGPSYEQYF
cdr3_nt: TGTGCCAGCAGCTTAGGGACAGGGCCCTCCTACGAGCAGTACTTC

j_call: TRBJ1-1
v_call: TRBV11-2
clone_size: NA
d_call: NA
cdr3_aa: CASSLGQVSTEAFF
cdr3_nt: TGTGCCAGCAGCTTAGGGCAGGTGAGCACTGAAGCTTTCTTT

j_call: TRBJ1-1
v_call: TRBV19
clone_size: NA
d_call: TRBD1
cdr3_aa: CASSPRQGVRNTEAFF
cdr3_nt: TGTGCCAGTAGTCCGAGACAGGGAGTTCGGAACACTGAAGCTTTCTTT

j_call: TRBJ1-1
v_call: TRBV11-3
clone_size: NA
d_call: NA
cdr3_aa: CASSLQANTEAFF
cdr3_nt: TGTGCCAGCAGCCTACAGGCGAACACTGAAGCTTTCTTT

j_call: TRBJ1-5
v_call: TRBV6-5
clone_size: once
d_call: NA
cdr3_aa: CASSTRDQPQHF
cdr3_nt: TGTGCCAGCAGCACTAGGGATCAGCCCCAGCATTTT

j_call: TRBJ1-2
v_call: TRBV5-6
clone_size: NA
d_call: NA
cdr3_aa: CASSLPVPNYGYTF
cdr3_nt: TGTGCCAGCAGCTTGCCAGTCCCTAACTATGGCTACACCTTC

j_call: TRBJ1-2
v_call: TRBV5-6
clone_size: few
d_call: NA
cdr3_aa: CASSTGNIGYGYTF
cdr3_nt: TGTGCCAGCAGCACAGGGAATATTGGCTATGGCTACACCTTC

j_call: TRBJ2-5
v_call: TRBV24-1
clone_size: NA
d_call: NA
cdr3_aa: CATSAETDQETQYF
cdr3_nt: TGTGCCACCAGTGCCGAGACTGATCAAGAGACCCAGTACTTC

j_call: TRBJ2-1
v_call: TRBV7-2
clone_size: NA
d_call: NA
cdr3_aa: CASSLSSGNNEQFF
cdr3_nt: TGTGCCAGCAGCTTAAGCTCGGGAAACAATGAGCAGTTCTTC

j_call: TRBJ1-1
v_call: TRBV18
clone_size: NA
d_call: NA
cdr3_aa: CASSTGQNTEAFF
cdr3_nt: TGTGCCAGCTCAACGGGACAGAACACTGAAGCTTTCTTT

j_call: TRBJ1-1
v_call: TRBV4-1
clone_size: NA
d_call: NA
cdr3_aa: CASSPGLVRGGMNTEAFF
cdr3_nt: TGCGCCAGCAGCCCGGGGTTGGTTCGGGGGGGCATGAACACTGAAGCTTTCTTT

j_call: TRBJ2-1
v_call: TRBV24-1
clone_size: NA
d_call: TRBD1
cdr3_aa: CATSDKGANEQFF
cdr3_nt: TGTGCCACCAGTGATAAGGGGGCCAATGAGCAGTTCTTC

j_call: TRBJ2-7
v_call: TRBV28
clone_size: NA
d_call: NA
cdr3_aa: CASSLFDVLQYEQYF
cdr3_nt: TGTGCCAGCAGTTTATTTGACGTTTTACAGTACGAGCAGTACTTC

j_call: TRBJ2-2
v_call: TRBV25-1
clone_size: few
d_call: NA
cdr3_aa: CASSPREAPTGELFF
cdr3_nt: TGTGCCAGCAGTCCCAGGGAAGCACCCACCGGGGAGCTGTTTTTT